One sample yielded the 3 T cell receptor beta chains listed below, sequenced in a study of blood T cell repertoires in COVID-19 (dated by TCRdb to 2020 to 2021). Libraries were prepared through the immunoSEQ multiplex PCR assay. In TCRdb, the immuneACCESS table is reduced to in-frame sequences with V and J assigned. These tables do not hold every clone; where another copy was compared, an unresolved V gene accounts for under half, and the others remain unexplained. In all, the sample holds tens of thousands of clones, and roughly 90% of those were seen once. The ten largest clonotypes hold roughly 4% of the sample. Material: peripheral blood. The receptors shown here come from a human donor in a cohort sampled during active COVID-19.

Written as DNA, the CDR3 is TGTGCCAGCGGGCAGGGGGCTCCGGGGGCCAACGTCCTGACTTTC. Translating it yields CASGQGAPGANVLTF. The chain uses TRBV28 and TRBJ2-6; 8 positions match TRBD1. V lost 8 bases and J lost 4; bases outside the gene matches: 7. The CDR3 contains 15 residues. Germline V gene lookup returns CDR1 MDHEN and CDR2 SYDVKM.

The V gene is TRBV9, the J gene TRBJ2-4; possibly TRBD2 for D (6 bases). The germline V and J ends were trimmed by 4 bases and 7 bases, with 9 bases remaining between them. The germline V gene has CDR1 SGDLS and CDR2 YYNGEE. The CDR3 extends over 12 amino acids. The CDR3 bases are TGTGCCAGCAGCACAGGAGGGAACATTCAGTACTTC. It is translated as CASSTGGNIQYF.

This chain joins TRBV6-5 and TRBJ2-3; D is unclear. Germline V CDR1 and CDR2: MNHEY, SVGAGI. V gave up 2 bases and J gave up 4 bases, with 7 bases separating them. This CDR3 comprises 13 residues. For the CDR3, the DNA is TGTGCCAGCAGTTACGCCGAGTCAGATACGCAGTATTTT. This sequence encodes CASSYAESDTQYF.